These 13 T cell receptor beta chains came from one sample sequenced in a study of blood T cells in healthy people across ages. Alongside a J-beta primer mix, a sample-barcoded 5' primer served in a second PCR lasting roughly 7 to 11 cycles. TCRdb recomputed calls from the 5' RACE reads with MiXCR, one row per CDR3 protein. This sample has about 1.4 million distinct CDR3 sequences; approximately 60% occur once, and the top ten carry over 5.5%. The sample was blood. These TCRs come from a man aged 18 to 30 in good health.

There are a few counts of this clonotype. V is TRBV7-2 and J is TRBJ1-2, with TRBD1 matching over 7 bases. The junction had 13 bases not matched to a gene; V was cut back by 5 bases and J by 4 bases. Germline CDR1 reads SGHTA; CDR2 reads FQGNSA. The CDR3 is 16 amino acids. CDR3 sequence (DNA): TGTGCCAGCAGCGTAGAATGGGACAGCTTTTCCTATGGCTACACCTTC. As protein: CASSVEWDSFSYGYTF. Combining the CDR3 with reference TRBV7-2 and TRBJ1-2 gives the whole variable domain GAGVSQSPSNKVTEKGKDVELRCDPISGHTALYWYRQSLGQGLEFLIYFQGNSAPDKSGLPSDRFSAERTGGSVSTLTIQRTQQEDSAVYLCASSVEWDSFSYGYTFGSGTRLTVV.

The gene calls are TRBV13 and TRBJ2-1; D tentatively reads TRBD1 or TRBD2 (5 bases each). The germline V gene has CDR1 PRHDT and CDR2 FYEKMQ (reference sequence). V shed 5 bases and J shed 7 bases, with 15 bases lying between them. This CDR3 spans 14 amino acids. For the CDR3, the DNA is TGTGCCAGCAGCCACCGGGACGACGTGAATGAGCAGTTCTTC. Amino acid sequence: CASSHRDDVNEQFF.

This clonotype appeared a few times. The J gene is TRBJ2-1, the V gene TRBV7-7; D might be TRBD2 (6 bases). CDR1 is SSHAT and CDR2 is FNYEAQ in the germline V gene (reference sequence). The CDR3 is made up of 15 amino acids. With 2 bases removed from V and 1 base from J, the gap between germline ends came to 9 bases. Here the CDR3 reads CASSLPGASYNEQFF. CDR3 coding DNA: TGTGCCAGCAGCTTACCGGGAGCGTCCTACAATGAGCAGTTCTTC.

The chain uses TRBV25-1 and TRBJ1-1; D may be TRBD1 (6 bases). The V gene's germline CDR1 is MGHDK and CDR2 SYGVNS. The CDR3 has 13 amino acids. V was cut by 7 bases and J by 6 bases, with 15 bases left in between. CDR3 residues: CASTPGGRSEAFF. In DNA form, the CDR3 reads TGTGCCAGCACCCCCGGGGGGCGATCTGAAGCTTTCTTT.

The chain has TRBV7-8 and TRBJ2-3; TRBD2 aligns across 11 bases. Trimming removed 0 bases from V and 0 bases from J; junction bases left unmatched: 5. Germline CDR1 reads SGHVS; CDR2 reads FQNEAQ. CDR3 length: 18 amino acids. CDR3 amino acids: CASSLALAGGPSTDTQYF. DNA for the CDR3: TGTGCCAGCAGCTTAGCTCTAGCGGGAGGCCCTAGCACAGATACGCAGTATTTT.

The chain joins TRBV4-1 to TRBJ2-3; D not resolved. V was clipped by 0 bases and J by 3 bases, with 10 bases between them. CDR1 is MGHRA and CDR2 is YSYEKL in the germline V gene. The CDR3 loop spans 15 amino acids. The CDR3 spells CASSQESLVTDTQYF. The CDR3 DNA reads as TGCGCCAGCAGCCAAGAAAGTCTAGTTACAGATACGCAGTATTTT.

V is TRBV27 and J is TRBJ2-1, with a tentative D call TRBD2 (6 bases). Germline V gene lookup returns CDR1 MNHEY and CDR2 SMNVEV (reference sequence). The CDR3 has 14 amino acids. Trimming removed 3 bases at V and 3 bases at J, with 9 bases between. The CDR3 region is CASSLGGYYNEQFF. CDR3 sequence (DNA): TGTGCCAGCAGTTTGGGGGGTTACTACAATGAGCAGTTCTTC.

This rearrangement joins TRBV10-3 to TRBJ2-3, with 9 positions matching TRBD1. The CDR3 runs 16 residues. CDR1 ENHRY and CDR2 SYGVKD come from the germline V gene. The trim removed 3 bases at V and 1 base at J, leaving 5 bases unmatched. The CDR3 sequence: CAISDGGQGGTDTQYF. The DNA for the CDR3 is TGTGCCATCAGTGACGGGGGACAGGGAGGCACAGATACGCAGTATTTT.

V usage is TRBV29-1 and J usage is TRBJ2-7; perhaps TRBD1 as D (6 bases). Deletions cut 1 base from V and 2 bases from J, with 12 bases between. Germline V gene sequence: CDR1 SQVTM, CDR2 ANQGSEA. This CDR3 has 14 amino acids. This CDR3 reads CSVEGQGSPYEQYF. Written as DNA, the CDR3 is TGCAGCGTTGAAGGCCAGGGGAGCCCCTACGAGCAGTACTTC.

The CDR3 region is CASSSATGREVYEQYF. The CDR3 DNA reads as TGTGCCAGCAGCTCCGCGACCGGGAGGGAGGTATACGAGCAGTACTTC. J is TRBJ2-4 and V is TRBV7-2; TRBD2 matches at 8 bases. With the DNA end fitting TRBJ2-7 better, the J assignment may be wrong. CDR1 is SGHTA, CDR2 FQGNSA, per germline. The CDR3 extends over 16 amino acids.

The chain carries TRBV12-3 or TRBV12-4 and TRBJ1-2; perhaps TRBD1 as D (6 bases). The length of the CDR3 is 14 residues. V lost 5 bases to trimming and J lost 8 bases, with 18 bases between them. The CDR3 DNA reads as TGTGCCAGCAGTCCCCGGGGGCCGACGAGGGGCTACACCTTC. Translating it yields CASSPRGPTRGYTF.

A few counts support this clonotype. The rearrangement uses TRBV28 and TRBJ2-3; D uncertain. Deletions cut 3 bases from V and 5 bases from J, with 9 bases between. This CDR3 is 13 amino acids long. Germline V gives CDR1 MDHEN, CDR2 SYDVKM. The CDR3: CASSFALGDTQYF. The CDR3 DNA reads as TGTGCCAGCAGTTTCGCACTGGGAGATACGCAGTATTTT.

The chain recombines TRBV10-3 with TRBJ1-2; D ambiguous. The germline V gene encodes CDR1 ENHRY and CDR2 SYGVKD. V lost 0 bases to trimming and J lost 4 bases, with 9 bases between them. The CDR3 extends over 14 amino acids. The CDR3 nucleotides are TGTGCCATCAGTGAGTCAAGGCAGCTCTATGGCTACACCTTC. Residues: CAISESRQLYGYTF.